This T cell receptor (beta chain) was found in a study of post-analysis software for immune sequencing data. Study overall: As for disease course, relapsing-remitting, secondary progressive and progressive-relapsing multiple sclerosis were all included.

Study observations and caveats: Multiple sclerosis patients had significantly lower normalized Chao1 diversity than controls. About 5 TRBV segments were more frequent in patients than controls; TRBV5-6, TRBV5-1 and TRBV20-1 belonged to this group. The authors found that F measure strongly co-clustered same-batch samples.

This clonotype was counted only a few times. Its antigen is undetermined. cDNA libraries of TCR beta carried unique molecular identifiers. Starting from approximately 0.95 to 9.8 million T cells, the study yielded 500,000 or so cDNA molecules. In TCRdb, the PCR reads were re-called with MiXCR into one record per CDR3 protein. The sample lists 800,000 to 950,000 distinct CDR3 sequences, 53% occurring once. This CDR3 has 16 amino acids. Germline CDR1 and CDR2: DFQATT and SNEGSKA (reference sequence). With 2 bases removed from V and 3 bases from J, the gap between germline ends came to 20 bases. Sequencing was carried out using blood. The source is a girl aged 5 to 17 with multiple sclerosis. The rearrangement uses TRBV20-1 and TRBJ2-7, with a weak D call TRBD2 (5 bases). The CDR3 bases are TGCAGTGCTAGATCCAATCCGGGATCCCTTCTCTACGAGCAGTACTTC. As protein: CSARSNPGSLLYEQYF.